The entry that follows covers one T cell receptor (beta chain) sequence. Antigen specificity is unknown. Unmatched junction bases numbered 23, after V lost 9 bases and J lost 6 bases. This CDR3 is built from 17 residues. Germline V gene lookup returns CDR1 MDHEN and CDR2 SYDVKM. Naive CD8 cells, CD45RO-negative and positively selected for CCR7, excluded terminally differentiated effector memory CD45RA+ cells. These data are taken from a study of shared clonotypes between healthy human individuals. Study-wide context: Three plates each covered CD4 naive and memory; CD8 naive two, CD8 memory one. The study, taken as a whole, reports: Incompleteness in sorted-subset sequencing, despite large depth, was shown by rarefaction. Blood was the sole source, and tissue repertoires probably differ.

Each PCR replicate from the sorted subsets contained 150 to 200 ng DNA, which is about 30,000 T cell genomes. Libraries were prepared by immunoSEQ multiplex PCR; TCRdb keeps only in-frame clonotypes and omits some of them. The table lists hundreds of thousands of clones, roughly 96% of them singletons. The material sequenced was naive CD8+ T cells sorted from blood. The chain links TRBV28 to TRBJ2-7, with TRBD2 identical over 7 bases. The sequence came from a woman aged 30 to 39 in good health. The CDR3 DNA is TGTGCCAGTACGAGGGAGGGCTCTCTCTCCAATAGGGGCGAGCAGTACTTC. Translated: CASTREGSLSNRGEQYF.